These 15 T cell receptor beta chains share one sample of origin, sequenced in a study of PD-L1 blockade in urothelial cancer. The time point here: pretreatment peripheral blood. Clones were read by immunoSEQ multiplex PCR, and TCRdb kept only the in-frame ones, dropping some. The sample carries around 35,000 clones, under 90% recorded once. The sample was PBMCs, taken around atezolizumab (anti-PD-L1) treatment. Receptor source: a man aged 55 to 70 with urothelial cancer.

The chain has TRBV2 and TRBJ2-1, with unresolved D. This CDR3 has 10 amino acids. Germline V CDR1 and CDR2: SNHLY, FYNNEI. V was trimmed by 4 bases and J by 13 bases, leaving 8 bases between them. This chain's CDR3 is CASSATTQFF. CDR3 nucleotides: TGTGCCAGCAGTGCAACGACACAGTTCTTC.

The chain couples TRBV28 to TRBJ1-4, with 8 bases aligning to TRBD1. V dropped 6 bases and J dropped 8; count of bases not matched to a gene: 8. Germline V gene sequence: CDR1 MDHEN, CDR2 SYDVKM. The CDR3 consists of 14 residues. The CDR3 DNA reads TGTGCCAGCAGACTAGGACAGGGAGGCGAAAAACTGTTTTTT. Its translation is CASRLGQGGEKLFF. The entire variable domain, with the rest obtained from reference TRBV28 and TRBJ1-4, is as follows: DVKVTQSSRYLVKRTGEKVFLECVQDMDHENMFWYRQDPGLGLRLIYFSYDVKMKEKGDIPEGYSVSREKKERFSLILESASTNQTSMYLCASRLGQGGEKLFFGSGTQLSVL.

This chain links TRBV28 with TRBJ2-7; 7 positions match TRBD2. Germline CDR1 is MDHEN and CDR2 is SYDVKM. CDR3 length equals 15 residues. The V and J ends lost 3 bases and 0 bases, in that order; junction bases with no gene match: 5. The CDR3, as DNA: TGTGCCAGCAGTTTGGGGGGGGTTAGCTCCTACGAGCAGTACTTC. Protein: CASSLGGVSSYEQYF.

The chain has TRBV18 and TRBJ1-2, with TRBD1 matching 8 bases. The germline gives CDR1 KGHSH, CDR2 LQKENI. The length of the CDR3 is 16 residues. Unmatched junction bases numbered 10, after V lost 3 bases and J lost 4 bases. The CDR3 DNA is TGTGCCAGCTCACCGTATTCGGGACAGGATTTCTATGGCTACACCTTC. Encoded protein: CASSPYSGQDFYGYTF.

V gene TRBV5-4 combines with J gene TRBJ2-1, with a weak D call TRBD2 (6 bases). The CDR3 consists of 15 residues. Trimming pared 2 bases from V and 6 bases from J, leaving 15 bases between. Germline V CDR1 and CDR2: SGHNT, YYREEE (reference sequence). CDR3 sequence reads: CASSFGGRVGNEQFF. The CDR3 DNA sequence: TGTGCCAGCAGCTTCGGGGGACGGGTCGGCAATGAGCAGTTCTTC.

The J gene is TRBJ2-7, the V gene TRBV19, with D maybe TRBD2 (6 bases). The germline CDR1 and CDR2 sequences are LNHDA and SQIVND (reference sequence). The CDR3 runs to 14 residues. Trimming took 1 base from V and 3 from J, leaving 10 bases between them. This CDR3 is CASSIGGGDYEQYF. The CDR3 bases are TGTGCCAGTAGTATAGGGGGAGGAGACTACGAGCAGTACTTC.

This sequence joins TRBV6-5 and TRBJ2-5; the D gene is possibly TRBD1 (6 bases). Germline CDR1 reads MNHEY; CDR2 reads SVGAGI. This CDR3 region has 15 residues. V lost 8 bases and J lost 5, with 21 bases in between. The CDR3 here is CASGQRQGLGETQYF. The DNA of the CDR3 is TGTGCCAGCGGTCAGCGGCAGGGGCTCGGCGAGACCCAGTACTTC.

The genes are TRBV5-6 and TRBJ2-2; weak D call: TRBD2 (6 bases). CDR3 length equals 16 residues. The V and J ends lost 4 bases and 1 base respectively, with 14 bases between them. Germline CDR1 and CDR2: SGHDT and YYEEEE. CDR3 sequence (DNA): TGTGCCAGCAGCAAGATAGCGGTAGTGAACACCGGGGAGCTGTTTTTT. It encodes CASSKIAVVNTGELFF.

The V and J genes are TRBV19 and TRBJ2-1; tentatively, D is TRBD2 (5 bases). The ends were cut back, 5 bases at V and 0 bases at J, with 11 bases in the middle. The CDR3 covers 15 residues. Germline lookup yields CDR1 LNHDA and CDR2 SQIVND (reference sequence). The DNA of the CDR3 is TGTGCCAGTAGTCAGATTGGAGGCTCCTACAATGAGCAGTTCTTC. Translating it yields CASSQIGGSYNEQFF.

The chain has TRBV28 and TRBJ2-7, with D perhaps TRBD2 (5 bases). The V end was cut by 7 bases, the J end by 5 bases, with 12 bases between. The germline gives CDR1 MDHEN, CDR2 SYDVKM. The CDR3 spans 12 residues. CDR3 region: CASTSGYHEQYF. The DNA of the CDR3 is TGTGCCAGCACCTCGGGGTACCACGAGCAGTACTTC. The variable domain in full, with the rest retrieved from reference TRBV28 and TRBJ2-7, is DVKVTQSSRYLVKRTGEKVFLECVQDMDHENMFWYRQDPGLGLRLIYFSYDVKMKEKGDIPEGYSVSREKKERFSLILESASTNQTSMYLCASTSGYHEQYFGPGTRLTVT.

The genes are TRBV28 and TRBJ1-3, with unresolved D. Trimming pared 6 bases from V and 2 bases from J, leaving 14 bases between. The germline V gene has CDR1 MDHEN and CDR2 SYDVKM. There are 15 residues in the CDR3. The CDR3 is CASSTRRGTGNTIYF. The CDR3 DNA is TGTGCCAGCAGCACCCGCCGCGGCACTGGAAACACCATATATTTT.

Relative to its sample, this clone is medium-sized. The chain employs TRBV2 and TRBJ1-2; D gene unclear. The CDR3 runs 13 residues. Between the trimmed V and J ends, which lost 8 bases and 0 bases, there was a span of 10 bases. The germline V gene encodes CDR1 SNHLY and CDR2 FYNNEI. DNA for the CDR3: TGTGCCAGCTCGGGGATCTCTAACTATGGCTACACCTTC. Residues: CASSGISNYGYTF. The full variable domain, its missing parts supplied by reference TRBV2 and TRBJ1-2, is EPEVTQTPSHQVTQMGQEVILRCVPISNHLYFYWYRQILGQKVEFLVSFYNNEISEKSEIFDDQFSVERPDGSNFTLKIRSTKLEDSAMYFCASSGISNYGYTFGSGTRLTVV.

V usage is TRBV11-2 and J usage is TRBJ2-7; a possible D gene is TRBD2 (6 bases). This CDR3 contains 15 residues. Trimming left V 1 base short and J 7 bases short, with 17 bases between. Germline-derived CDR1 and CDR2 are SGHAT and FQNNGV. This CDR3 is CASSLGGGRSREQYF. CDR3 bases: TGTGCCAGCAGCTTAGGGGGAGGAAGGTCTCGGGAGCAGTACTTC.

The chain links TRBV7-3 to TRBJ1-1; TRBD1 aligns across 12 bases. The CDR3 consists of 16 residues. Unmatched junction bases numbered 8, after V lost 5 bases and J lost 4 bases. CDR1 is SGHTA and CDR2 is FQGTGA in the germline V gene. As DNA, the CDR3 is TGTGCCAGCAGCCTCGGGACAGGGGGCTTGGGCACTGAAGCTTTCTTT. Encoded protein: CASSLGTGGLGTEAFF.

The chain employs TRBV9 and TRBJ2-5, with TRBD1 identical over 7 bases. From germline, CDR1 is SGDLS and CDR2 YYNGEE. The CDR3 loop spans 16 amino acids. The J segment lost 4 bases and the V segment lost 4 bases, leaving 13 bases of the junction unmatched. For the CDR3, the DNA is TGTGCCAGCAGCTTTGGGAACAGGGGATTAGGAGAGACCCAGTACTTC. Translated, it gives CASSFGNRGLGETQYF.